This TCR beta chain was observed in a study of cytomegalovirus exposure and HLA in healthy donors. A multiplex PCR was run with 60 Vbeta primers and 13 Jbeta primers. Data came from immunoSEQ multiplex PCR; TCRdb stores just in-frame clones and leaves some out. The sample shows roughly 150,000 clones, approximately 81% of them seen only once. This clone has just a few counts. Its matching antigen is unknown. Trimming took 3 bases from V and 3 from J; bases not matched to a gene: 4. This CDR3 region has 15 residues. Per the germline V gene, CDR1 is SGHNT and CDR2 is YYREEE (reference sequence). General study points: Sequence variants that were highly shared formed a cluster that was likely a sequencing artifact. Previously analyzed data showed that most TCR beta V segments were productive at a frequency of about 87% or about 30%.

Sequenced input: PBMCs. The chain joins TRBV5-4 to TRBJ2-3, with 10 positions matching TRBD2. The sequence came from a man aged 50-60 years in good health and CMV-seropositive. The CDR3 coding sequence is TGTGCCAGCAGCTCACGTAGCGGGGGGACAGATACGCAGTATTTT. Protein sequence: CASSSRSGGTDTQYF.